Listed here are 22 T cell receptor beta chains from one sample, sequenced in a study of blood T cell repertoires in COVID-19. TCRdb keeps only in-frame clones here, not all; method: immunoSEQ multiplex PCR. The profile shows nearly 300,000 clones, approximately 88% of them singletons. The sequenced sample consisted of peripheral blood. Receptor source: a woman younger than 45 who had recovered from COVID-19.

This chain uses TRBV19 with TRBJ1-2; D unclear. The CDR3 contains 13 residues. CDR1 and CDR2 from the germline V gene are LNHDA and SQIVND (reference sequence). Deletions cut 5 bases from V and 8 bases from J, with 15 bases between. CDR3 region: CASSAQTTQGYTF. In DNA form, the CDR3 reads TGTGCCAGTAGTGCACAGACAACCCAAGGCTACACCTTC.

The genes are TRBV18 and TRBJ2-1; D is perhaps TRBD1 (5 bases). The CDR3 loop spans 13 amino acids. V dropped 0 bases and J dropped 9 bases, with 9 bases sitting between them. From germline, CDR1 is KGHSH and CDR2 LQKENI. The CDR3 DNA follows: TGTGCCAGCTCACCACCTGCAGGGTCTGAGCAGTTCTTC. Amino acid sequence: CASSPPAGSEQFF. Supplemented by reference TRBV18 and TRBJ2-1, the full variable domain reads NAGVMQNPRHLVRRRGQEARLRCSPMKGHSHVYWYRQLPEEGLKFMVYLQKENIIDESGMPKERFSAEFPKEGPSILRIQQVVRGDSAAYFCASSPPAGSEQFFGPGTRLTVL.

This chain uses TRBV6-5 with TRBJ2-1; possible D gene TRBD1, 6 bases. The CDR3 contains 13 residues. Germline CDR1 reads MNHEY; CDR2 reads SVGAGI. Trimming pared 10 bases from V and 4 bases from J, leaving 14 bases between. CDR3 DNA: TGTGCCACCAACAGGGAAGGATACAATGAGCAGTTCTTC. Residues: CATNREGYNEQFF.

This chain uses TRBV6-5 with TRBJ2-5; D is perhaps TRBD2 (5 bases). The CDR3 sequence is 14 residues long. Germline CDR1 is MNHEY and CDR2 is SVGAGI. V dropped 7 bases and J dropped 3 bases, with 15 bases sitting between them. CDR3 in DNA: TGTGCCAGCACCCAGAGGAGGTTGGAAGAGACCCAGTACTTC. Translating gives CASTQRRLEETQYF.

J is TRBJ2-1 and V is TRBV5-1; TRBD2 matches at 14 bases. The CDR3 consists of 19 residues. V lost 5 bases and J lost 0; bases outside the gene matches: 10. Germline V gene data show CDR1 as SGHRS and CDR2 as YFSETQ. CDR3 in amino acids: CASSRTGTSGGSSYNEQFF. CDR3 nucleotides: TGCGCCAGCAGTCGAACCGGGACTAGCGGGGGAAGCTCCTACAATGAGCAGTTCTTC.

In its sample, this clone was seen once. V and J are TRBV4-3 and TRBJ1-4; TRBD1 is a possible D gene (5 bases). Trimming shortened V by 2 bases and J by 4 bases, and 11 bases separated the two germline ends. From germline, CDR1 is LGHNA and CDR2 YSLEER. CDR3 length: 15 amino acids. The CDR3 sequence: CASSQFSRVNEKLFF. The CDR3 bases are TGCGCCAGCAGCCAATTTAGCAGGGTTAATGAAAAACTGTTTTTT.

The CDR3 DNA is TGCGCCAGCAGCATTGGTAGAGATCAGCCCCAGCATTTT. This codes for CASSIGRDQPQHF. This sequence joins TRBV5-1 and TRBJ1-5; unclear D gene. This CDR3 spans 13 amino acids. Germline V gene data show CDR1 as SGHRS and CDR2 as YFSETQ. Trimming took 4 bases from V and 5 from J, leaving 10 bases between them.

The rearrangement links TRBV9 to TRBJ2-5; 9 bases are shared with TRBD1. Germline V gene data show CDR1 as SGDLS and CDR2 as YYNGEE. V dropped 4 bases and J dropped 5; count of bases not matched to a gene: 9. The CDR3 is made up of 15 amino acids. The CDR3 nucleotides read TGTGCCAGCAGCCCTCCGACAGGGGGGTTTGAGACCCAGTACTTC. Translated, it gives CASSPPTGGFETQYF.

V and J are TRBV19 and TRBJ1-2; 7 bases map to TRBD1. With V trimmed by 6 bases and J by 7 bases, 11 bases remained unmatched. This CDR3 is built from 14 residues. CDR1 and CDR2 from the germline V gene are LNHDA and SQIVND (reference sequence). CDR3 amino acids: CASRMDRTSGGYTF. The CDR3 coding sequence is TGTGCCAGTAGGATGGACAGGACCTCGGGTGGCTACACCTTC.

V and J are TRBV7-9 and TRBJ2-3; 8 nucleotides align to TRBD1. The CDR3 spans 15 residues. The germline CDR1 and CDR2 sequences are SEHNR and FQNEAQ (reference sequence). The J segment lost 2 bases and the V segment lost 3 bases, leaving 4 bases of the junction unmatched. This CDR3 is CASSFRTGNTDTQYF. CDR3 bases: TGTGCCAGCAGCTTCCGGACAGGGAACACAGATACGCAGTATTTT.

CDR3 sequence (DNA): TGTGCCAGCAGCCGGGGGGGAGCAAATCAGCCCCAGCATTTT. It yields the protein CASSRGGANQPQHF. The chain joins TRBV7-2 to TRBJ1-5; perhaps TRBD1 as D (5 bases). Trimming removed 5 bases from V and 4 bases from J, with 12 bases in between. The germline gives CDR1 SGHTA, CDR2 FQGNSA. The CDR3 is made up of 14 amino acids.

The chain recombines TRBV29-1 with TRBJ1-1; 7 positions match TRBD1. Germline CDR1 reads SQVTM; CDR2 reads ANQGSEA. V lost 6 bases, J lost 6 bases, and 13 bases stayed unmatched. The CDR3 length is 14 residues. The chain's CDR3 is CSVLTGPKLAEAFF. The CDR3 DNA is TGCAGCGTGTTGACAGGGCCGAAATTGGCTGAAGCTTTCTTT.

The J gene is TRBJ1-3, the V gene TRBV3-1 (or the pseudogene TRBV3-2); no clear D. CDR3 length equals 18 residues. Trimming removed 1 base at V and 0 bases at J, with 16 bases between. The germline V gene has CDR1 LGHDT and CDR2 YNNKEL (reference sequence). The CDR3 protein is CASSQGRTHSYSGNTIYF. DNA for the CDR3: TGTGCCAGCAGCCAAGGTCGCACTCACTCGTACTCTGGAAACACCATATATTTT.

The chain is built from TRBV28 and TRBJ2-7; the match to TRBD2 covers 8 bases. V dropped 10 bases and J dropped 6; count of bases not matched to a gene: 5. Germline V CDR1 and CDR2: MDHEN, SYDVKM. The CDR3 has 11 residues. In nucleotides, the CDR3 is TGTGCCATCTCGGGAGGGGTCGAGCAGTACTTC. Its protein product is CAISGGVEQYF. Looking up the rest from reference TRBV28 and TRBJ2-7 gives the full variable domain: DVKVTQSSRYLVKRTGEKVFLECVQDMDHENMFWYRQDPGLGLRLIYFSYDVKMKEKGDIPEGYSVSREKKERFSLILESASTNQTSMYLCAISGGVEQYFGPGTRLTVT.

V and J are TRBV6-5 and TRBJ1-1; TRBD1 is a possible D gene (5 bases). From germline, CDR1 is MNHEY and CDR2 SVGAGI. This CDR3 spans 14 amino acids. Trimming shortened V by 6 bases and J by 0 bases, and 11 bases separated the two germline ends. CDR3 nucleotide sequence: TGTGCCAGCAGCGCGGGACGGATGAACACTGAAGCTTTCTTT. It codes for CASSAGRMNTEAFF.

This clone was observed a single time. The sample has other DNA sequences that encode this CDR3 too. The chain joins TRBV5-1 to TRBJ1-4; D is uncertain. Germline CDR1 SGHRS, CDR2 YFSETQ. This CDR3 is built from 15 residues. Trimming cost V 0 bases and J 1 base, with 7 bases left between them. The CDR3 DNA is TGCGCCAGCAGCTTGGGCGCTGGAACTAATGAAAAACTGTTTTTT. This encodes CASSLGAGTNEKLFF.

The chain employs TRBV25-1 and TRBJ1-3; D is undetermined. The V end lost 4 bases, the J end lost 0 bases, and 4 bases lay between the germline ends. Germline values: CDR1 MGHDK, CDR2 SYGVNS. The CDR3 consists of 13 residues. This CDR3 reads CASSVSSGNTIYF. The CDR3 DNA reads as TGTGCCAGCAGTGTTAGCTCTGGAAACACCATATATTTT.

V and J are TRBV7-2 and TRBJ2-1; no definite D call. The CDR3 extends over 13 amino acids. Per the germline V gene, CDR1 is SGHTA and CDR2 is FQGNSA. V shed 5 bases and J shed 9 bases, with 14 bases lying between them. As DNA, the CDR3 is TGTGCCAGCAGCCGAGGTTTCTTGCGTGAGCAGTTCTTC. Translating gives CASSRGFLREQFF.

This clone is a singleton in its sample. The chain combines TRBV4-1 with TRBJ1-1, with TRBD1 matching over 7 bases. The CDR3 runs to 16 residues. V lost 2 bases and J lost 4; bases outside the gene matches: 10. Germline CDR1 MGHRA, CDR2 YSYEKL. The CDR3 DNA follows: TGCGCCAGCAGCCAACCCCGAACAGGGGTGGGCACTGAAGCTTTCTTT. Translated, it gives CASSQPRTGVGTEAFF.

V gene TRBV5-1 combines with J gene TRBJ1-3; no definite D call. V was shortened by 2 bases and J by 4 bases, with 7 bases between the two germline ends. CDR3 length: 13 amino acids. Germline V lookup: CDR1 SGHRS, CDR2 YFSETQ. CDR3 sequence: CASSLIEGNTIYF. CDR3 DNA: TGCGCCAGCAGCTTAATTGAGGGAAACACCATATATTTT. The complete variable domain, with remaining parts taken from reference TRBV5-1 and TRBJ1-3, reads KAGVTQTPRYLIKTRGQQVTLSCSPISGHRSVSWYQQTPGQGLQFLFEYFSETQRNKGNFPGRFSGRQFSNSRSEMNVSTLELGDSALYLCASSLIEGNTIYFGEGSWLTVV.

The V gene is TRBV5-4, the J gene TRBJ2-7, with TRBD1 matching 10 bases. Unmatched junction bases numbered 4, after V lost 0 bases and J lost 7 bases. The CDR3 length is 14 residues. Germline CDR1 is SGHNT and CDR2 is YYREEE (reference sequence). In nucleotides, the CDR3 is TGTGCCAGCAGCTTGGCAGGGACAGGGGAAGAGCAGTACTTC. Amino acid sequence: CASSLAGTGEEQYF.

The chain is built from TRBV2 and TRBJ2-1; maybe TRBD1 (6 bases). V shed 5 bases and J shed 0 bases, with 8 bases lying between them. The CDR3 has 14 amino acids. Germline lookup yields CDR1 SNHLY and CDR2 FYNNEI. The DNA for the CDR3 is TGTGCCAGCAGTACAGGGAGCTCCTACAATGAGCAGTTCTTC. It codes for CASSTGSSYNEQFF. The full variable domain, its missing parts supplied by reference TRBV2 and TRBJ2-1, is EPEVTQTPSHQVTQMGQEVILRCVPISNHLYFYWYRQILGQKVEFLVSFYNNEISEKSEIFDDQFSVERPDGSNFTLKIRSTKLEDSAMYFCASSTGSSYNEQFFGPGTRLTVL.